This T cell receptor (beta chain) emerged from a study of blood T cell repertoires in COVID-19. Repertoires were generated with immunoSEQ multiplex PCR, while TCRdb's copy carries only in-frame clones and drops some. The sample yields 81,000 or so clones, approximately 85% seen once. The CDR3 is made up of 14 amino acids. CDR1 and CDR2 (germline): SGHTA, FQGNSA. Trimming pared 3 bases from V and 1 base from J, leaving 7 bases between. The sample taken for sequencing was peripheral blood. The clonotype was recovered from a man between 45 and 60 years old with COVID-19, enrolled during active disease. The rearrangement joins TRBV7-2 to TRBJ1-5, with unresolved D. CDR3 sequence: CASSFGESNQPQHF. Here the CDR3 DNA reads TGTGCCAGCAGCTTCGGTGAGAGCAATCAGCCCCAGCATTTT.